This TCR beta chain is drawn from a study of shared clonotypes between healthy human individuals. As regards this clone: In the same sample, other DNA sequences code for this CDR3.

The assay ran at deep level. The data were produced by immunoSEQ multiplex PCR, yet TCRdb's version contains in-frame clones alone and is incomplete. Here the sample spans 2 million to 2.5 million clones, approximately 94% being singletons. Sequencing was done on a sample of naive CD4+ T cells sorted from blood. Subset in this sample: CD45RA+ positively selected. This clonotype was sampled from a man aged 18 to 29 in good health.

The CDR3, as DNA: TGCGCCAGCAGCTCACAGGGAAGTGACACTGAAGCTTTCTTT. Its protein product is CASSSQGSDTEAFF. The rearrangement uses TRBV5-1 and TRBJ1-1, with TRBD1 as a possible D gene (6 bases). Germline V CDR1 and CDR2: SGHRS, YFSETQ. V lost 3 bases and J 3 bases, leaving 12 bases between the germline ends. There are 14 residues in the CDR3.